Shown below are 13 T cell receptor beta chains from a single sample sequenced in a study of sequential checkpoint blockade in melanoma (dated by TCRdb to the late 2010s). Receptors were amplified or captured by the immunoSEQ multiplex PCR assay. Sourced from immuneACCESS, this table was stored by TCRdb with only in-frame sequences that have V and J called. A share of the clones is absent; for the studies checked, an unresolved V gene accounts for under half, and the remainder has no known explanation. The sample records roughly 2,500 clones, 20% of which are singletons. The top ten clones comprise under 20% of the sample. The sample's treatment or condition label, in plain terms: randomized to nivolumab then ipilimumab (arm A) or the reverse (arm B). Source: tumor tissue (inferred from file names), taken from a patient given nivolumab and ipilimumab in sequence. The receptors here all came from a human donor with melanoma.

This clone is labeled large. The rearrangement uses TRBV29-1 and TRBJ1-1; D gene ambiguous. V lost 3 bases, J lost 1 base, and 12 bases lay in between. From germline, CDR1 is SQVTM and CDR2 ANQGSEA. The CDR3 covers 14 residues. This CDR3 reads CSVDPRTRNTEAFF. DNA of the CDR3: TGCAGCGTTGATCCCCGGACGAGGAACACTGAAGCTTTCTTT.

In its sample, this clone was seen many times. This chain uses TRBV11-3 with TRBJ2-7, with 7 bases that match TRBD2. The J segment lost 3 bases and the V segment lost 2 bases, leaving 7 bases of the junction unmatched. This CDR3 comprises 15 residues. Germline V CDR1 and CDR2: SGHNT, YENEEA. Here the CDR3 reads CASSLKPGLYYEQYF. CDR3 in DNA: TGTGCCAGCAGCTTAAAACCGGGACTATACTACGAGCAGTACTTC.

This clone was observed at least ten times. The genes are TRBV11-3 and TRBJ1-2, with D possibly matching TRBD1 (6 bases). Germline lookup yields CDR1 SGHNT and CDR2 YENEEA. V dropped 6 bases and J dropped 0 bases, with 20 bases sitting between them. The CDR3 length is 17 residues. The CDR3 sequence: CASRLGATKKTNYGYTF. In DNA form, the CDR3 reads TGTGCCAGCAGGTTGGGGGCGACCAAGAAAACTAACTATGGCTACACCTTC.

V is TRBV28 and J is TRBJ2-1; TRBD1 might be the D (6 bases). The CDR3 has 13 amino acids. V was pared by 3 bases and J by 9 bases, with 12 bases between. CDR1 and CDR2 from the germline V gene are MDHEN and SYDVKM. The CDR3 DNA reads as TGTGCCAGCAGTTTGTTGGGGGCGGCTGAGCAGTTCTTC. Translation: CASSLLGAAEQFF.

V gene TRBV19 combines with J gene TRBJ2-4; 7 bases are a match to TRBD1. This CDR3 is 13 amino acids long. Germline CDR1 reads LNHDA; CDR2 reads SQIVND (reference sequence). The J segment lost 8 bases and the V segment lost 6 bases, leaving 7 bases of the junction unmatched. The CDR3 DNA follows: TGTGCCAGTAGAGAAGACAGGGCGGACATTCAGTACTTC. Amino acid sequence: CASREDRADIQYF.

By share, this clone ranks as medium-sized (0.01 to 0.1%). The genes are TRBV11-3 and TRBJ2-1; 13 bases agree with TRBD2. Germline trimming cut 5 bases from V and 6 bases from J; bases unmatched to any gene: 7. CDR1 and CDR2 (germline): SGHNT, YENEEA. The CDR3 contains 16 residues. This chain's CDR3 is CASSGRTSGSSNEQFF. The DNA for the CDR3 is TGTGCCAGCAGCGGGAGGACTAGCGGGAGTTCCAATGAGCAGTTCTTC.

By share of the sample, this clone is medium-sized. This chain joins TRBV11-3 and TRBJ1-1; D is unclear. The germline V gene has CDR1 SGHNT and CDR2 YENEEA. Trimming left V 0 bases short and J 5 bases short, with 10 bases between. The CDR3 loop spans 14 amino acids. Here the CDR3 DNA reads TGTGCCAGCAGCTTAGATCGGTCAGAGACTGAAGCTTTCTTT. Its protein product is CASSLDRSETEAFF.

The rearrangement joins TRBV5-1 to TRBJ2-1, with D uncertain. This CDR3 region has 15 residues. Germline V gives CDR1 SGHRS, CDR2 YFSETQ. Between the trimmed V and J ends, which lost 1 base and 4 bases, there was a span of 12 bases. The CDR3 loop is CASSLMVKAYNEQFF. The CDR3, as DNA: TGCGCCAGCAGCTTGATGGTCAAAGCATACAATGAGCAGTTCTTC.

This clone is medium-sized (0.01 to 0.1%) by share. This sequence joins TRBV6-1 and TRBJ1-2; possible D gene TRBD1, 5 bases. The germline CDR1 and CDR2 sequences are MNHNS and SASEGT. Trimming cost V 0 bases and J 4 bases, with 6 bases left between them. This CDR3 has 13 residues. As DNA, the CDR3 is TGTGCCAGCAGTGAAGCAGGGGTCTATGGCTACACCTTC. Amino acids: CASSEAGVYGYTF.

By sample share, this clone is medium-sized. The chain has TRBV11-3 and TRBJ2-2; 9 bases align to TRBD2. The CDR3 is 15 amino acids. V was clipped by 5 bases and J by 4 bases; unmatched bases: 5. CDR1 is SGHNT and CDR2 is YENEEA in the germline V gene. The CDR3 reads CASSRSGGTTGELFF. CDR3 bases: TGTGCCAGCAGCCGTAGCGGGGGAACCACCGGGGAGCTGTTTTTT.

This clone is termed medium-sized. The genes are TRBV6-8 and TRBJ1-5; 9 bases agree with TRBD1. The CDR3 extends over 14 amino acids. CDR1 is MNHGY and CDR2 is SAAAGT in the germline V gene. After removal of 6 bases from V and 6 bases from J, the junction contained 6 bases not matched to a gene. The CDR3 spells CASRNRGLGQPQHF. Here the CDR3 DNA reads TGTGCCAGCAGAAACAGGGGGCTAGGTCAGCCCCAGCATTTT.

The V gene is TRBV6-8, the J gene TRBJ2-1, with 10 bases lining up with TRBD2. Germline lookup yields CDR1 MNHGY and CDR2 SAAAGT. The CDR3 covers 17 residues. V trimming: 2 bases; J trimming: 5 bases; junction bases outside the gene matches: 9. In nucleotides, the CDR3 is TGTGCCAGCAGTTACCCCGGGGCGAGCGGGGGGGACAATGAGCAGTTCTTC. This codes for CASSYPGASGGDNEQFF.

This clone was observed a handful of times. The chain is built from TRBV28 and TRBJ2-3; D may be TRBD1 (6 bases). The CDR3 is 13 residues long. The V and J ends lost 8 bases and 9 bases respectively, with 18 bases between them. Germline V gene lookup returns CDR1 MDHEN and CDR2 SYDVKM. The chain's CDR3 is CASQQGSLITQYF. The DNA of the CDR3 is TGTGCCAGCCAGCAGGGGTCTCTTATAACGCAGTATTTT.